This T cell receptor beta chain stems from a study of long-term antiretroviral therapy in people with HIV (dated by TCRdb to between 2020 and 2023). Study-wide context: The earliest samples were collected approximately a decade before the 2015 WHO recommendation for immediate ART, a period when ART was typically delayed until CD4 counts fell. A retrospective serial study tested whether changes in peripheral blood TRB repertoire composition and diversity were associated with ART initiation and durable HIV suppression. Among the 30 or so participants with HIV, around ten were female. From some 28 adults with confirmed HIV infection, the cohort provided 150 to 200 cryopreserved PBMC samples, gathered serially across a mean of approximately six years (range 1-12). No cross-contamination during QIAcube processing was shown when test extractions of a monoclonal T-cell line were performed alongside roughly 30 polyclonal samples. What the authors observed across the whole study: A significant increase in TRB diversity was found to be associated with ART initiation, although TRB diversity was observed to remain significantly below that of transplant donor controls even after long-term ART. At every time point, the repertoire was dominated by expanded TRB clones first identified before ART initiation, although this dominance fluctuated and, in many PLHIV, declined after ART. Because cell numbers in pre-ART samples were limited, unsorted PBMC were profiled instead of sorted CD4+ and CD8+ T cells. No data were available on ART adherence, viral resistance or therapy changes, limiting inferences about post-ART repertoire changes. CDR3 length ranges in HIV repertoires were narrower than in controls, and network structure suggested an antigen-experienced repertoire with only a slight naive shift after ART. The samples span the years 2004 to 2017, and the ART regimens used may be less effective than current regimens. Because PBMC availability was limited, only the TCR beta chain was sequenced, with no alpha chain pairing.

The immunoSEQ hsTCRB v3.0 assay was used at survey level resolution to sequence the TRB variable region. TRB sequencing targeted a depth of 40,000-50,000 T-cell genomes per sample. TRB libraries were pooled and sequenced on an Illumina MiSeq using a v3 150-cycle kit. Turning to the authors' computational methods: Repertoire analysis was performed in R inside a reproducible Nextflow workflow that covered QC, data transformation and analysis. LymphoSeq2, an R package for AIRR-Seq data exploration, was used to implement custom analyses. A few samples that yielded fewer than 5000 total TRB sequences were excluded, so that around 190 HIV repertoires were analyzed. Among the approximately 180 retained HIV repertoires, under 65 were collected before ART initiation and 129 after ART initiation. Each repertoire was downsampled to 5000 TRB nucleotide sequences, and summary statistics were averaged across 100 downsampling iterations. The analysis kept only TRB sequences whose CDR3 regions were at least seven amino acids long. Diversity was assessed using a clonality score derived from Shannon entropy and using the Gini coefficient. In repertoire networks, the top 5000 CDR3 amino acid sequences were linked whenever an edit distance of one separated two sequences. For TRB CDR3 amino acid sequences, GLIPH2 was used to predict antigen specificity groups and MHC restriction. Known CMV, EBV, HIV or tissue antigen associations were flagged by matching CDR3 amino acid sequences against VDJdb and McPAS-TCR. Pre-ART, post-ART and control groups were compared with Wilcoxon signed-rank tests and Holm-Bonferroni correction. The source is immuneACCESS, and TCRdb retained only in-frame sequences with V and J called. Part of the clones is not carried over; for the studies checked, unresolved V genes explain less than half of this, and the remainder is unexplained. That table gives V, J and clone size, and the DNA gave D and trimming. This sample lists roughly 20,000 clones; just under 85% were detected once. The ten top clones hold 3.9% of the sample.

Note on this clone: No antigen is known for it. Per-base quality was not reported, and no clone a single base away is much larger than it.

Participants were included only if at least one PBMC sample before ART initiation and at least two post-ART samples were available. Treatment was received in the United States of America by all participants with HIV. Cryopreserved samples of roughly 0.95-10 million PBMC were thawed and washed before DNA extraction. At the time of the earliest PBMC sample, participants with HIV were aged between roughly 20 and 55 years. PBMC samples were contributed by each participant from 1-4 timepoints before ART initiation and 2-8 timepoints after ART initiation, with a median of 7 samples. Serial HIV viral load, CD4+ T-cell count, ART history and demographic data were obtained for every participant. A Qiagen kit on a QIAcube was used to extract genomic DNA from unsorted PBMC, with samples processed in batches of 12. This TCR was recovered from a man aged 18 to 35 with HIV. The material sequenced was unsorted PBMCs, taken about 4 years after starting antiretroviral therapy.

The nucleotide sequence is given as TGCGCCAGCAGCTTGGCTAGTGTGGGAGGTGTGGATACGCAGTATTTT. Translated, this gives CASSLASVGGVDTQYF. The receptor chain draws on TRBV5-1 and TRBJ2-3; a tentative D match to TRBD2 spans 6 bases. The CDR3 numbers 16 residues from cysteine through phenylalanine. Only the CDR3 region is kept as DNA, spanning 48 bases read in frame from base 1. V was cut back by 0 bases and J by 6 bases, leaving a gap of 17 bases between them. Looking up the germline V gene yields CDR1 SGHRS and CDR2 YFSETQ.